This T cell receptor (beta chain) was profiled in a study of shared clonotypes between healthy human individuals. V was clipped by 0 bases and J by 7 bases; unmatched bases: 19. Germline assignment: CDR1 MGHRA and CDR2 YSYEKL. The CDR3 runs 20 residues. TCRdb keeps only in-frame clones here, not all; method: immunoSEQ multiplex PCR. This table has fewer than 600,000 clones, approximately 85% appearing once. The sequenced sample was PBMCs. The chain combines TRBV4-1 with TRBJ2-3, with 10 bases aligning to TRBD1. The receptor comes from a woman in her thirties or forties in good health. Some clones in this sample may be carry-over from other donors' samples. CDR3 residues: CASSQDYGVYRQGARNTQYF. The CDR3 nucleotides read TGCGCCAGCAGCCAAGATTACGGGGTGTATCGACAGGGGGCGCGTAATACGCAGTATTTT.